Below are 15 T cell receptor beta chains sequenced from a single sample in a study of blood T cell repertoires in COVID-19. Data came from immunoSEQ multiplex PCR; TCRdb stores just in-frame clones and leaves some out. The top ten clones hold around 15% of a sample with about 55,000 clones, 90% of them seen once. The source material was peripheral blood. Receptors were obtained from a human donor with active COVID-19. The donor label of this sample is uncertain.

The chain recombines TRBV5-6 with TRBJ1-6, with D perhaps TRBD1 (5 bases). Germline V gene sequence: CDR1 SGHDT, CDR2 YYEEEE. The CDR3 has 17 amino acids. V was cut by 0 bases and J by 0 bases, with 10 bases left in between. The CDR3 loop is CASSLARRGSYNSPLHF. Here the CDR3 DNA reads TGTGCCAGCAGCTTGGCAAGAAGGGGCTCCTATAATTCACCCCTCCACTTT.

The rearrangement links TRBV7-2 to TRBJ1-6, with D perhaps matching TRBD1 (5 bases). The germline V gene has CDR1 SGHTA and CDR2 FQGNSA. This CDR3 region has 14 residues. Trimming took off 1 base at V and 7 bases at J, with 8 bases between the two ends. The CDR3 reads CASSLGGVNSPLHF. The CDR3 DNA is TGTGCCAGCAGCTTAGGGGGCGTCAATTCACCCCTCCACTTT.

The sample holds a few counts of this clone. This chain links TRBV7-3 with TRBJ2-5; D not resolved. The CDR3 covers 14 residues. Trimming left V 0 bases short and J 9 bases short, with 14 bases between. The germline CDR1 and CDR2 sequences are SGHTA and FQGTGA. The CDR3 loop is CASSLTPSVTAQYF. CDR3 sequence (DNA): TGTGCCAGCAGCTTAACGCCCTCGGTTACGGCCCAGTACTTC.

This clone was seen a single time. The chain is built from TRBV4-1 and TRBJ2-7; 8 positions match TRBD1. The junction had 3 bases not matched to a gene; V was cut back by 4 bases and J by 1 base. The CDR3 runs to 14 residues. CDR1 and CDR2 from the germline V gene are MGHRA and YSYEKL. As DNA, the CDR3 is TGCGCCAGCAGCCTGCGGACAGGGTCCTACGAGCAGTACGTC. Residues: CASSLRTGSYEQYV.

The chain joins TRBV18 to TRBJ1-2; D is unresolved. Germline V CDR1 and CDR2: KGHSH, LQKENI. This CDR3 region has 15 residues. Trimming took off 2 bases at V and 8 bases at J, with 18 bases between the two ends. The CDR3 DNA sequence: TGTGCCAGCTCACCAGACCCTGACGGCCCGAGGGGCTACACCTTC. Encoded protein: CASSPDPDGPRGYTF.

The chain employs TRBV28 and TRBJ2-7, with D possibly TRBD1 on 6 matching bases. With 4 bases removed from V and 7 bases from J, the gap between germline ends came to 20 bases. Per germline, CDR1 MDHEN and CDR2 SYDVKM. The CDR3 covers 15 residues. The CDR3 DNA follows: TGTGCCAGCAGTTCCTACAGGGAGATAGGGGGTGAGCAGTACTTC. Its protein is CASSSYREIGGEQYF. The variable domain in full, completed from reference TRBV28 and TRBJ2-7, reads DVKVTQSSRYLVKRTGEKVFLECVQDMDHENMFWYRQDPGLGLRLIYFSYDVKMKEKGDIPEGYSVSREKKERFSLILESASTNQTSMYLCASSSYREIGGEQYFGPGTRLTVT.

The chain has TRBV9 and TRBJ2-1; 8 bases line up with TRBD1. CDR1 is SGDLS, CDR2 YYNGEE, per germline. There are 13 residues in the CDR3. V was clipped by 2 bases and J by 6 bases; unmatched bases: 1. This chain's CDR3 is CASSVGTGNEQFF. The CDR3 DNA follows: TGTGCCAGCAGCGTCGGGACAGGCAATGAGCAGTTCTTC.

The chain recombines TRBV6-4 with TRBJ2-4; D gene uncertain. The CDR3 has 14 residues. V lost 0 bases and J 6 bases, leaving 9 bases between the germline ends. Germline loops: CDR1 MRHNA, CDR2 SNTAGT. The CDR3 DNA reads TGTGCCAGCAGTGACTCGCTTGGCTCAAACATTCAGTACTTC. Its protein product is CASSDSLGSNIQYF.

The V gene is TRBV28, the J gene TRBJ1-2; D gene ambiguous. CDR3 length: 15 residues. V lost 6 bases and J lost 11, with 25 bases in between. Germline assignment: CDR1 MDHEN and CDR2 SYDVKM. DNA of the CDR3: TGTGCCAGCAGGAAGGAGGACGGATCCTTCGAGAGGTACACCTTC. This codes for CASRKEDGSFERYTF.

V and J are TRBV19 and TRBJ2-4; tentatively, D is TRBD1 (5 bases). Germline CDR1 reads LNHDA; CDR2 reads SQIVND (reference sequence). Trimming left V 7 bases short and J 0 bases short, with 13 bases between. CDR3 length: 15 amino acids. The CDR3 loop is CASKQDPLAKNIQYF. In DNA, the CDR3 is TGTGCCAGTAAACAGGACCCCCTAGCCAAAAACATTCAGTACTTC. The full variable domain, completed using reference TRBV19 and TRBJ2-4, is DGGITQSPKYLFRKEGQNVTLSCEQNLNHDAMYWYRQDPGQGLRLIYYSQIVNDFQKGDIAEGYSVSREKKESFPLTVTSAQKNPTAFYLCASKQDPLAKNIQYFGAGTRLSVL.

CDR3 DNA: TGTGCCAGCAGTTACTCCGGGGGGCCCACCGGGGAGCTGTTTTTT. Translating it yields CASSYSGGPTGELFF. The gene calls are TRBV6-2 or TRBV6-3 and TRBJ2-2, with D perhaps matching TRBD2 (7 bases). CDR3 length: 15 residues. Trimming took off 0 bases at V and 4 bases at J, with 9 bases between the two ends. CDR1 is MNHEY and CDR2 is SVGEGT in the germline V gene.

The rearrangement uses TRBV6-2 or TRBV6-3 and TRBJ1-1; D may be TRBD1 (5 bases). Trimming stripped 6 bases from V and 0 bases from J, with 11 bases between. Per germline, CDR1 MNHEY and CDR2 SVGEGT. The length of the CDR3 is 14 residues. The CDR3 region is CASSSPGMNTEAFF. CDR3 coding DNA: TGTGCCAGCAGCTCTCCAGGGATGAACACTGAAGCTTTCTTT.

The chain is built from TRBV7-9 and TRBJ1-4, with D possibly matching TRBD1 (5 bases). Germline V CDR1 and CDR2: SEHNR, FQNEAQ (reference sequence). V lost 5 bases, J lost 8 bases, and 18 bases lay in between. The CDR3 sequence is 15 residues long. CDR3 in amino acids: CASSPGDRPGEKLFF. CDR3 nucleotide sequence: TGTGCCAGCAGCCCGGGGGACCGGCCAGGGGAAAAACTGTTTTTT.

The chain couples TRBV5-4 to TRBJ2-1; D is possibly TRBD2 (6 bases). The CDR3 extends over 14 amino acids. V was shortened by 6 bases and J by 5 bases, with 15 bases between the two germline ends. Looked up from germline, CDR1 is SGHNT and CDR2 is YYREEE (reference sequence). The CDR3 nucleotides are TGTGCCAGCACACCGGGACTTTCGAACAATGAGCAGTTCTTC. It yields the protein CASTPGLSNNEQFF.

CDR3 amino acids: CASSSDGQGMSEAFF. CDR3 sequence (DNA): TGTGCCAGCAGCTCAGACGGACAGGGGATGTCTGAAGCTTTCTTT. V and J are TRBV9 and TRBJ1-1, with 9 bases fitting TRBD1. The V and J ends lost 4 bases and 6 bases, in that order; junction bases with no gene match: 10. CDR3 length: 15 residues. Looked up from germline, CDR1 is SGDLS and CDR2 is YYNGEE.